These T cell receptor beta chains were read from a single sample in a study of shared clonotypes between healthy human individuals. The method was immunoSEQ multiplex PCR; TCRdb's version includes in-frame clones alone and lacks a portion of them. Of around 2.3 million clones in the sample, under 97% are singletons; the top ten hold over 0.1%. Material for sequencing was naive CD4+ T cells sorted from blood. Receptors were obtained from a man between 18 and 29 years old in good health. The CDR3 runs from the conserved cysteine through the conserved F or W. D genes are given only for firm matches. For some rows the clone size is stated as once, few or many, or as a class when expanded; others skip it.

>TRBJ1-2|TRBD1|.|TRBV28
TGTGCCAGAGAGGACAGGGGGTTAGCTAACTATGGCTACACCTTC
CAREDRGLANYGYTF
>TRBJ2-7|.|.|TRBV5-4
TGTGCCAGCAGCTTGGCCCCTAGCGACTACTACGAGCAGTACTTC
CASSLAPSDYYEQYF
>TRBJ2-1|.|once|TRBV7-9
TGTGCCAGCAGCTACTTGGCCGGGGGTGAGCAGTTCTTC
CASSYLAGGEQFF
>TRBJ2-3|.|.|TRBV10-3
TGTGCCATCAGTGTCCCACCAAGCACAGATACGCAGTATTTT
CAISVPPSTDTQYF
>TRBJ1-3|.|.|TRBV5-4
TGTGCCAGCAGCTTGCAGGGAAGAAACACCATATATTTT
CASSLQGRNTIYF
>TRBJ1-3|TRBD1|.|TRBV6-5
TGTGCCAGCAGTTACGGACAGGGTTTTGGAAACACCATATATTTT
CASSYGQGFGNTIYF
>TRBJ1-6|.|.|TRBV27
TGTGCCAGCAGTTTATCGGGGTCCTATAATTCACCCCTCCACTTT
CASSLSGSYNSPLHF
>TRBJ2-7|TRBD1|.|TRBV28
TGTGCCAGCAGTCGCGAGGACAGGGGGTCCTACGAGCAGTACTTC
CASSREDRGSYEQYF
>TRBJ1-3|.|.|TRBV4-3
TGCGCCAGCAGCCCAACCTCTGGAAACACCATATATTTT
CASSPTSGNTIYF
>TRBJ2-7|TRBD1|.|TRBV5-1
TGCGCCAGCAGCTTGGAGGGGGCCTCGAGGGCCTACGAGCAGTACTTC
CASSLEGASRAYEQYF
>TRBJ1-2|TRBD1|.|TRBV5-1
TGCGCCAGCAGCTTGGGTTCCCTTGGACAGGGATATGGCTACACCTTC
CASSLGSLGQGYGYTF
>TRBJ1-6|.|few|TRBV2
TGTGCCAGCAGGGGCGGTGACATTTTGAATTCACCCCTCCACTTT
CASRGGDILNSPLHF
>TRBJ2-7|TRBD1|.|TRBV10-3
TGTGCCATCAGCTACAGGGGGGCCGACGAGCAGTACTTC
CAISYRGADEQYF
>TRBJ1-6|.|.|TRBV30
TGTGCCTGGAAGGACTCGAAAAATTCACCCCTCCACTTT
CAWKDSKNSPLHF
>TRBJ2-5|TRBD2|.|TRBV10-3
TGTGCCATCAGTGAGTCTGGGACTAGCGGGGAGACCCAGTACTTC
CAISESGTSGETQYF
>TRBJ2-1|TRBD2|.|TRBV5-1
TGCGCCAGCAGCTTGGGCGGACTAGCGGGTAATGAGCAGTTCTTC
CASSLGGLAGNEQFF
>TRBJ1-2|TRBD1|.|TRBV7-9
TGTGCCAGCAGCTTGCCGGGACAGACCTATGGCTACACCTTC
CASSLPGQTYGYTF
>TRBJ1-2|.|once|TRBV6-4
TGTGCCAGCAGTGAGTTTGTTGGGTCCTATGGCTACACCTTC
CASSEFVGSYGYTF
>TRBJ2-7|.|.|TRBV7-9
TGTGCCAGCAGCCCCCCCACAGGGAAGGGCGAGCAGTACTTC
CASSPPTGKGEQYF
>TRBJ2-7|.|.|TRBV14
TGTGCCAGCAGCCAAGGGGGGGGCGGCTACGAGCAGTACTTC
CASSQGGGGYEQYF
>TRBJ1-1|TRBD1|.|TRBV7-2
TGTGCCAGCAGCTTATATACGGGACAGACCGAAGCTTTCTTT
CASSLYTGQTEAFF
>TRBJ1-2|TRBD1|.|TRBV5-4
TGTGCCAGCAGCTGGGGACAGGGGGCGGGAGGCTACACCTTC
CASSWGQGAGGYTF
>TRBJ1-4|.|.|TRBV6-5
TGTGCCAGCAGTTATGGTGGCGCTCAGAAGGAAAAACTGTTTTTT
CASSYGGAQKEKLFF
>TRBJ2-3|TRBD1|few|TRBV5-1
TGCGCCAGCAGCCTGACAGGGGGCGCAGATACGCAGTATTTT
CASSLTGGADTQYF
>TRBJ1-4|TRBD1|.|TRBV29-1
TGCAGCGTATTGGACAGGCAATTTAATGAAAAACTGTTTTTT
CSVLDRQFNEKLFF
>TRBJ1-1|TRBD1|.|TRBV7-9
TGTGCCAGCAGCGGGCGGGACAGGGGGAAGACTGAAGCTTTCTTT
CASSGRDRGKTEAFF
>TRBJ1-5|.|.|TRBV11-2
TGTGCCAGCAGCTTAGATGCAGGGGTCGGAAATCAGCCCCAGCATTTT
CASSLDAGVGNQPQHF
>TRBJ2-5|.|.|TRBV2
TGTGCCAGCAGTGAATCCACAGGGCGGCAAGAGACCCAGTACTTC
CASSESTGRQETQYF
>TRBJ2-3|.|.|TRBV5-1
TGCGCCAGCAGCCCCACCGGGTCCCAAACCGTTGATACGCAGTATTTT
CASSPTGSQTVDTQYF
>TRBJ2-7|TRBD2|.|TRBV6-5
TGTGCCAGCTCGGCTAGCGGGGCCTACGAGCAGTACTTC
CASSASGAYEQYF
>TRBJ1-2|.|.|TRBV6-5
TGTGCCAGCAGTTACGACAGGACCTATGGCTACACCTTC
CASSYDRTYGYTF
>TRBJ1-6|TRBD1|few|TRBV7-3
TGTGCCAGCAGCGCGGGACAGACAAATTCACCCCTCCACTTT
CASSAGQTNSPLHF
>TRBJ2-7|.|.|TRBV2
TGTGCCAGCAGCGAACAGGGCTACGAGCAGTACTTC
CASSEQGYEQYF
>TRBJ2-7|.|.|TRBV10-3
TGTGCCATCAACCCGGGAGCCTCCTACGAGCAGTACTTC
CAINPGASYEQYF
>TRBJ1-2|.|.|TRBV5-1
TGCGCCAGCAGCAGGACAGAGTTAATGGGTTACACCTTC
CASSRTELMGYTF